This T cell receptor (beta chain) was observed in a study of glioma-infiltrating T cells after dendritic cell vaccination. On the study more broadly: Patients received autologous tumor lysate-pulsed dendritic cell vaccination between the early 2000s and the early 2010s.

V was shortened by 2 bases and J by 5 bases, with 19 bases between the two germline ends. CDR1 and CDR2 (germline): SGHRS, YFSETQ. The CDR3 totals 16 residues. Study-wide findings and caveats: Patients with more pretreatment TILs had longer time to progression and survival.

Primers: 60 V beta forward and 13 J beta reverse. Method: immunoSEQ multiplex PCR; TCRdb's copy keeps in-frame clones and lacks some. Of approximately 48,000 clones listed, approximately 89% were seen once; the top ten hold roughly 5.4%. The time point was: after dendritic cell vaccination, including at tumor progression/relapse. This clone has only one observation. Its antigen remains unknown. The clonotype originates from a human donor with glioblastoma. The chain carries TRBV5-1 and TRBJ2-5; D is perhaps TRBD2 (6 bases). The sample here was blood, taken after dendritic cell vaccination. The CDR3 is CASSFFPAGMGETQYF. The DNA for the CDR3 is TGCGCCAGCAGCTTTTTCCCTGCGGGGATGGGGGAGACCCAGTACTTC. The full variable domain, completed using reference TRBV5-1 and TRBJ2-5, is KAGVTQTPRYLIKTRGQQVTLSCSPISGHRSVSWYQQTPGQGLQFLFEYFSETQRNKGNFPGRFSGRQFSNSRSEMNVSTLELGDSALYLCASSFFPAGMGETQYFGPGTRLLVL.